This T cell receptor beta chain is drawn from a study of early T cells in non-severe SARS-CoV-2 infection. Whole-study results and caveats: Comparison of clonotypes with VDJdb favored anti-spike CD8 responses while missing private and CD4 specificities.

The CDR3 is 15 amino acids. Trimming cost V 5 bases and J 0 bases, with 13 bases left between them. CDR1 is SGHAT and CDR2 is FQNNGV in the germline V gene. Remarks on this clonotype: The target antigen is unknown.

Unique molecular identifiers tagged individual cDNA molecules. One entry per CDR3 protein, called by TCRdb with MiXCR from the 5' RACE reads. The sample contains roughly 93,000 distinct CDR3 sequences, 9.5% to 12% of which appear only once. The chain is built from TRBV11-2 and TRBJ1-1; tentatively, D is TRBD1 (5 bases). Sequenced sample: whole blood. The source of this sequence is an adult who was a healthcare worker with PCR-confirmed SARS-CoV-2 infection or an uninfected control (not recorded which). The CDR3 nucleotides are TGTGCCAGCAGCGGCCGACAGTCCATGAACACTGAAGCTTTCTTT. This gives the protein CASSGRQSMNTEAFF.